This paragraph reports one T cell receptor beta chain. Germline CDR1 and CDR2: LNHDA and SQIVND (reference sequence). Trimming stripped 5 bases from V and 3 bases from J, with 14 bases between. This CDR3 has 15 amino acids. The sample belongs to a study of blood T cell repertoires in COVID-19. Study details: The samples span acute and convalescent COVID-19 from the United States, Italy and Spain. T cells, B-cell-depleted T cells, or PBMCs supplied cDNA or gDNA.

As handled by the study authors: It was from reference gene primer amplification that nucleated cell counts were estimated. Profiled with immunoSEQ multiplex PCR; TCRdb holds only in-frame clones, not every one. For V, J and clone size, that table is used; D and trimming come from the DNA. Of about 160,000 clones in the sample, over 65% were seen once. This receptor was taken from a man in his fifties or sixties with acute or convalescent COVID-19. V and J are TRBV19 and TRBJ2-1, with D possibly matching TRBD1 (6 bases). The specimen sequenced was peripheral blood. CDR3 protein: CASSPEDSRYNEQFF. The CDR3 DNA reads as TGTGCCAGTAGTCCAGAGGACAGCCGCTACAATGAGCAGTTCTTC.